One sample yielded the 28 T cell receptor beta chains listed below, sequenced in a study of chronic HIV infection and antiretroviral therapy. TCRdb redid the calling of the 5' RACE reads with MiXCR, one entry per CDR3 protein. The sample contains some 38,000 distinct CDR3 sequences, 7% to 10% of which appear only once. The sequencing sample was made of peripheral blood. Every receptor here comes from an adult who had HIV and had not received antiretroviral therapy, or was an uninfected healthy control (not recorded which).

As concerns this clonotype: This may come from a read error, since a much larger clone is one base off. The chain recombines TRBV12-3 or TRBV12-4 with TRBJ2-3; TRBD2 aligns across 7 bases. V shed 3 bases and J 0 bases; nucleotides not matched to a gene: 0. The CDR3 covers 14 residues. The CDR3: CASSFSGSTDTQYF. In DNA, the CDR3 is TGTGCCAGCAGTTTTAGCGGGAGCACAGATACGCAGTATTTT.

This clonotype was picked up many times. V gene TRBV4-1 combines with J gene TRBJ2-7, with D possibly TRBD2 on 6 matching bases. V was cut by 4 bases and J by 4 bases, with 17 bases left in between. The CDR3 consists of 15 residues. CDR1 and CDR2 (germline): MGHRA, YSYEKL. As DNA, the CDR3 is TGCGCCAGCAGCCTTATGTTTGGGGAGGTTTACGAGCAGTACTTC. This sequence encodes CASSLMFGEVYEQYF.

The chain couples TRBV29-1 to TRBJ2-3; 10 bases line up with TRBD2. J was trimmed by 6 bases and V by 3 bases; bases with no gene match: 6. CDR3 length: 14 residues. Germline V gene sequence: CDR1 SQVTM, CDR2 ANQGSEA. CDR3: CSVESSGRVDTQYF. The DNA for the CDR3 is TGCAGCGTTGAGTCTAGCGGGAGAGTGGATACGCAGTATTTT.

As to this clonotype: This may come from a read error, since a much larger clone is one base off. The rearrangement uses TRBV7-7 and TRBJ2-5; 7 bases line up with TRBD1. The CDR3 sequence is 15 residues long. The germline V gene has CDR1 SSHAT and CDR2 FNYEAQ (reference sequence). CDR3: CASSHSTGRQETRYF. DNA of the CDR3: TGTGCTAGCAGCCATTCGACAGGGCGGCAAGAGACCCGGTACTTC.

This clonotype came up a few times. V gene TRBV20-1 combines with J gene TRBJ2-7, with TRBD2 matching over 8 bases. CDR3 length equals 17 residues. Germline V gene data show CDR1 as DFQATT and CDR2 as SNEGSKA (reference sequence). V shed 1 base and J 4 bases; nucleotides not matched to a gene: 15. CDR3 bases: TGCAGTGCTAGAGCCCCTTTCGAAGCGGGAGAGGGGTACGAGCAGTACTTC. This codes for CSARAPFEAGEGYEQYF.

The table lists this clonotype with many counts. The chain joins TRBV20-1 to TRBJ2-2, with a weak D call TRBD2 (5 bases). V shed 2 bases and J shed 4 bases, with 11 bases lying between them. The CDR3 is made up of 14 amino acids. Looked up from germline, CDR1 is DFQATT and CDR2 is SNEGSKA (reference sequence). CDR3 coding DNA: TGCAGTGCTAGATCCGGGGTTAGCACCGGGGAGCTGTTTTTT. Its translation: CSARSGVSTGELFF.

At least ten counts were recorded for this clonotype. The chain has TRBV28 and TRBJ2-7; D may be TRBD2 (6 bases). The CDR3 consists of 15 residues. CDR1 and CDR2 (germline): MDHEN, SYDVKM. Between the trimmed V and J ends, which lost 1 base and 7 bases, there was a span of 17 bases. CDR3 residues: CASSLSGLTSREQYF. As DNA, the CDR3 is TGTGCCAGCAGTTTATCGGGACTCACAAGCAGGGAGCAGTACTTC.

The sample holds many counts of this clonotype. This chain connects TRBV28 to TRBJ2-7; 14 bases fit TRBD2. CDR3 length: 14 amino acids. Germline values: CDR1 MDHEN, CDR2 SYDVKM. V was clipped by 7 bases and J by 3 bases; unmatched bases: 2. Here the CDR3 reads CASIGTSGSYEQYF. In DNA form, the CDR3 reads TGTGCCAGCATAGGGACTAGCGGGAGCTACGAGCAGTACTTC.

This clonotype has a handful of counts. V and J are TRBV29-1 and TRBJ2-7; 10 bases are a match to TRBD2. There are 12 residues in the CDR3. Trimming at V came to 6 bases and at J to 7 bases, leaving 6 bases not matched to a gene. The germline V gene has CDR1 SQVTM and CDR2 ANQGSEA. The CDR3 spells CSVQKRGGEQYF. The CDR3 DNA reads TGCAGCGTGCAAAAGCGGGGGGGAGAGCAGTACTTC.

This clonotype has a count of ten or more. The chain uses TRBV7-2 and TRBJ2-2; 8 nucleotides align to TRBD2. The CDR3 sequence is 16 residues long. V lost 2 bases to trimming and J lost 6 bases; unmatched junction nucleotides: 8. Germline V lookup: CDR1 SGHTA, CDR2 FQGNSA. CDR3 protein: CASSLLVWREAGELFF. The CDR3 nucleotides read TGTGCCAGCAGCTTACTCGTTTGGCGGGAGGCCGGGGAGCTGTTTTTT.

This clonotype showed up many times. The chain combines TRBV18 with TRBJ2-7, with D hard to call. CDR3 length equals 12 residues. The ends were cut back, 2 bases at V and 7 bases at J, with 9 bases in the middle. The germline CDR1 and CDR2 sequences are KGHSH and LQKENI. In DNA form, the CDR3 reads TGTGCCAGCTCACCAGGGATCAGGGAGCAGTACTTC. This gives the protein CASSPGIREQYF.

In its sample, this clonotype was seen a few times. An end of the junction differs from the germline gene, which may be a read error. The chain employs TRBV29-1 and TRBJ1-3; D is undetermined. CDR1 is SQVTM and CDR2 is ANQGSEA in the germline V gene. CDR3 size: 12 residues. The CDR3 sequence is CSLGWAGNTVYF. For the CDR3, the DNA is TGCAGCCTTGGGTGGGCGGGAAACACCGTATATTTT.

The chain combines TRBV7-2 with TRBJ2-4; no clear D. The CDR3 is made up of 11 amino acids. V was shortened by 3 bases and J by 10 bases, with 7 bases between the two germline ends. The germline CDR1 and CDR2 sequences are SGHTA and FQGNSA. CDR3 residues: CASSFSAIQYF. In DNA, the CDR3 is TGTGCCAGCAGCTTCAGCGCGATTCAGTACTTC.

This clonotype has more than one count but fewer than ten. The V call is TRBV29-1, the J call TRBJ1-1; maybe TRBD1 (5 bases). CDR1 and CDR2 (germline): SQVTM, ANQGSEA. This CDR3 spans 13 amino acids. V was shortened by 2 bases and J by 5 bases, with 12 bases between the two germline ends. CDR3: CSVESGGRTEAFF. The CDR3 bases are TGCAGCGTTGAATCGGGGGGTAGGACTGAAGCTTTCTTT.

This clonotype was seen only a few times. V gene TRBV30 combines with J gene TRBJ1-1; 7 positions match TRBD1. This CDR3 region has 13 residues. With V trimmed by 4 bases and J by 4 bases, 6 bases remained unmatched. Germline V gene data show CDR1 as GTSNPN and CDR2 as SVGIG (reference sequence). In DNA, the CDR3 is TGTGCCTGGACCGTCTCAGGGGGCACTGAAGCTTTCTTT. This encodes CAWTVSGGTEAFF.

In this sample, this clonotype turned up many times. This sequence joins TRBV20-1 and TRBJ2-1; no reliable D call. The V end was cut by 3 bases, the J end by 4 bases, with 7 bases between. Germline V lookup: CDR1 DFQATT, CDR2 SNEGSKA (reference sequence). The CDR3 is made up of 12 amino acids. In nucleotides, the CDR3 is TGCAGTGCTAGTCCCAATTACAATGAGCAGTTCTTC. It specifies CSASPNYNEQFF.

This clonotype was picked up many times. The chain is built from TRBV29-1 and TRBJ2-5, with 8 bases fitting TRBD2. CDR1 is SQVTM, CDR2 ANQGSEA, per germline. The V and J ends lost 4 bases and 4 bases, in that order; junction bases with no gene match: 5. The CDR3 spans 13 residues. As DNA, the CDR3 is TGCAGCGTTGCTCAGCGGGGGACAGAGACCCAGTACTTC. Its protein is CSVAQRGTETQYF.

This clonotype was seen ten or more times. This chain links TRBV12-3 or TRBV12-4 with TRBJ2-7, with a possible D match to TRBD1 (6 bases). The CDR3 contains 14 residues. The germline V and J ends were trimmed by 6 bases and 2 bases, with 14 bases remaining between them. The CDR3 reads CASSVLGGPYEQYF. The CDR3 DNA follows: TGTGCCAGCAGCGTATTAGGGGGACCCTACGAGCAGTACTTC.

V usage is TRBV28 and J usage is TRBJ2-3; D tentatively reads TRBD1 or TRBD2 (6 bases each). V was cut by 8 bases and J by 1 base, with 28 bases left in between. The CDR3 is 19 residues long. Germline-derived CDR1 and CDR2 are MDHEN and SYDVKM. The CDR3 bases are TGTGCCAGCCGGGGGAACAATCGAGGGGGGCACTGGGGCACAGATACGCAGTATTTT. Amino acid sequence: CASRGNNRGGHWGTDTQYF.

This clonotype was counted at least ten times. The rearrangement uses TRBV27 and TRBJ2-5; maybe TRBD1 (6 bases). The CDR3 spans 16 residues. CDR1 and CDR2 from the germline V gene are MNHEY and SMNVEV (reference sequence). V was clipped by 3 bases and J by 4 bases, with 18 bases between them. In nucleotides, the CDR3 is TGTGCCAGCAGTTTGCGCCTGGGACATGGAGGAGAGACCCAGTACTTC. Its translation: CASSLRLGHGGETQYF.

This clonotype showed up many times. The V call is TRBV5-1, the J call TRBJ2-5; D unresolved. Germline V CDR1 and CDR2: SGHRS, YFSETQ. Trimming cost V 0 bases and J 4 bases, with 13 bases left between them. The CDR3 contains 15 residues. The CDR3 sequence is CASSLVVQEVETQYF. In nucleotides, the CDR3 is TGCGCCAGCAGCTTGGTAGTTCAGGAAGTAGAGACCCAGTACTTC.

This clonotype was counted only a few times. The chain recombines TRBV21-1 with TRBJ1-2; TRBD1, the D gene given by the table, was not confirmed from the DNA. TRBV21-1 is recorded as a pseudogene. The CDR3 has 15 residues. In DNA, the CDR3 is TGTGCCAGCAGCAAAGAGAAGCGGGACATCCGTGGCTACACCTTC. It translates to CASSKEKRDIRGYTF.

This clonotype came up many times. This rearrangement joins TRBV28 to TRBJ1-5; TRBD1 matches at 7 bases. The germline V gene has CDR1 MDHEN and CDR2 SYDVKM. The CDR3 loop spans 16 amino acids. V lost 6 bases to trimming and J lost 2 bases; unmatched junction nucleotides: 10. The DNA for the CDR3 is TGTGCCAGCAGCAACCACGAAGGGACAGGCAATCAGCCCCAGCATTTT. Its translation is CASSNHEGTGNQPQHF.

About this clonotype itself: One end of the junction fails to match germline, which may point to a read error. The CDR3 bases are TGTGCCAGCATGTTGAACCCCGGGGAGCTGTTTTTT. Protein: CASMLNPGELFF. The chain joins TRBV28 to TRBJ2-2, with D uncertain. There are 12 residues in the CDR3. In germline, CDR1 is MDHEN, CDR2 SYDVKM.

Many counts were recorded for this clonotype. The J gene is TRBJ2-1, the V gene TRBV20-1; TRBD2 matches at 9 bases. Germline assignment: CDR1 DFQATT and CDR2 SNEGSKA (reference sequence). The CDR3 contains 15 residues. J gave up 10 bases and V 6 bases, and 16 bases lay outside the gene matches. In DNA form, the CDR3 reads TGCAGTGCCCCGTCGGGCGGGAGGGCCTTGTGGGAGCAGTTCTTC. This encodes CSAPSGGRALWEQFF.

There are a few counts of this clonotype. V usage is TRBV5-1 and J usage is TRBJ2-3; D not resolved. V dropped 0 bases and J dropped 0 bases, with 8 bases sitting between them. CDR3 size: 15 residues. CDR1 SGHRS and CDR2 YFSETQ come from the germline V gene. The CDR3 DNA reads as TGCGCCAGCAGCTTGGTTCTCATTAGCACAGATACGCAGTATTTT. Residues: CASSLVLISTDTQYF.

V gene TRBV2 combines with J gene TRBJ1-5; D is uncertain. Trimming removed 5 bases at V and 4 bases at J, with 12 bases between. The length of the CDR3 is 14 residues. Germline CDR1 and CDR2: SNHLY and FYNNEI. The CDR3 here is CASSPSAWNQPQHF. CDR3 bases: TGTGCCAGCAGTCCCTCAGCTTGGAATCAGCCCCAGCATTTT.

This clonotype came up many times. The chain joins TRBV28 to TRBJ2-1; weak D call: TRBD2 (6 bases). V shed 7 bases and J shed 0 bases, with 10 bases lying between them. CDR3 size: 14 residues. The germline V gene encodes CDR1 MDHEN and CDR2 SYDVKM. DNA for the CDR3: TGTGCCAGCAATCCGGGACTCTCCTACAATGAGCAGTTCTTC. It codes for CASNPGLSYNEQFF.